The rows below give T cell receptor beta chains drawn from one sample of a study of cytomegalovirus exposure and HLA in healthy donors. Sequencing was performed with immunoSEQ multiplex PCR; in TCRdb, only in-frame clones are kept and a portion is missing. The sample consists of about 180,000 clones, around 80% of them appearing once. The sequencing sample was made of PBMCs. These receptors all come from a man aged 35 to 55 in good health and CMV-seronegative. Both conserved end residues are part of each CDR3. The D gene is left open where the match is weak.

J gene: TRBJ1-2
V gene: TRBV2
CDR3 length: 13
D gene: TRBD1
CDR3 protein: CASRGQEQFGYTF

J gene: TRBJ2-4
V gene: TRBV7-2
CDR3 length: 16
D gene: -
CDR3 protein: CASSQAAALAKNIQYF

J gene: TRBJ2-1
V gene: TRBV6-5
CDR3 length: 15
D gene: TRBD2
CDR3 protein: CASGLAGRTANEQFF

J gene: TRBJ2-5
V gene: TRBV28
CDR3 length: 15
D gene: TRBD2
CDR3 protein: CASSLLSGGQETQYF

J gene: TRBJ2-3
V gene: TRBV9
CDR3 length: 14
D gene: -
CDR3 protein: CASTKFDQSDTQYF

J gene: TRBJ1-4
V gene: TRBV19
CDR3 length: 14
D gene: -
CDR3 protein: CASKRPEGNEKLFF

J gene: TRBJ2-1
V gene: TRBV7-2
CDR3 length: 15
D gene: TRBD2
CDR3 protein: CASSFDGGAYNEQFF

J gene: TRBJ1-2
V gene: TRBV28
CDR3 length: 14
D gene: TRBD1
CDR3 protein: CASSLSGTGVGYTF

J gene: TRBJ1-1
V gene: TRBV6-1
CDR3 length: 14
D gene: -
CDR3 protein: CATKAGTRNTEAFF

J gene: TRBJ2-1
V gene: TRBV5-1
CDR3 length: 15
D gene: TRBD1
CDR3 protein: CASSLGQGLNNEQFF

J gene: TRBJ1-3
V gene: TRBV30
CDR3 length: 11
D gene: -
CDR3 protein: CAWSTGNTIYF

J gene: TRBJ1-2
V gene: TRBV7-3
CDR3 length: 15
D gene: TRBD1
CDR3 protein: CASSLTGASNYGYTF

J gene: TRBJ2-3
V gene: TRBV6-5
CDR3 length: 15
D gene: TRBD2
CDR3 protein: CASSYSLAGVNTQYF

J gene: TRBJ2-3
V gene: TRBV4-3
CDR3 length: 16
D gene: -
CDR3 protein: CASSFTGTPSTDTQYF

J gene: TRBJ1-5
V gene: TRBV21-1
CDR3 length: 16
D gene: -
CDR3 protein: CASSKQAGQSDQPQHF

J gene: TRBJ1-1
V gene: TRBV7-3
CDR3 length: 13
D gene: -
CDR3 protein: CASSLNWNTEAFF

J gene: TRBJ2-7
V gene: TRBV27
CDR3 length: 14
D gene: TRBD1
CDR3 protein: CASRLTGGAGEQYF

J gene: TRBJ1-2
V gene: TRBV5-1
CDR3 length: 14
D gene: TRBD1
CDR3 protein: CASSLDRVIRGYTF

J gene: TRBJ2-7
V gene: TRBV19
CDR3 length: 21
D gene: -
CDR3 protein: CASSILLFGDGAGRRPYEQYF

J gene: TRBJ1-3
V gene: TRBV6-4
CDR3 length: 19
D gene: TRBD1
CDR3 protein: CASSDGTAGEFSSGNTIYF

J gene: TRBJ2-3
V gene: TRBV6-6
CDR3 length: 14
D gene: -
CDR3 protein: CASSSDSRADTQYF

J gene: TRBJ2-1
V gene: TRBV7-9
CDR3 length: 16
D gene: TRBD2
CDR3 protein: CASSLLTSGGQNEQFF

J gene: TRBJ1-2
V gene: TRBV9
CDR3 length: 18
D gene: TRBD1
CDR3 protein: CASSAQDRGRLRKYGYTF

J gene: TRBJ1-2
V gene: TRBV14
CDR3 length: 14
D gene: -
CDR3 protein: CASTPRTDVYGYTF

J gene: TRBJ2-7
V gene: TRBV10-2
CDR3 length: 21
D gene: TRBD2
CDR3 protein: CASSEGGLGASGRAPSYEQYF